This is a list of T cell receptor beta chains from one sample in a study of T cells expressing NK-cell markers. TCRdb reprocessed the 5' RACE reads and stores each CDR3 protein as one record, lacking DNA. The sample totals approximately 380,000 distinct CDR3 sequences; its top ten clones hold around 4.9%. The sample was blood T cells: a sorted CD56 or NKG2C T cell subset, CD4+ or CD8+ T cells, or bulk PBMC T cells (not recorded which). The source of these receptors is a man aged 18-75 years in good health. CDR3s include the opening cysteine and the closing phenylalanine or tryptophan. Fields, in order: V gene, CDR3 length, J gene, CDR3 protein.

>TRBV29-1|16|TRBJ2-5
CSVTGQGALGQETQYF
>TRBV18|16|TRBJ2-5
CASSPRTGNVQETQYF
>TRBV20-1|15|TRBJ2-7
CSARDRRLATYEQYF
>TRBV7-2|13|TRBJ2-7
CASSLETRVEQYF
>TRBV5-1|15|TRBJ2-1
CASSLVLSLANEQFF
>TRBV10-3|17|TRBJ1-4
CAISDLQGASANEKLFF
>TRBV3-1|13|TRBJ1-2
CASSPPGSRGYTF
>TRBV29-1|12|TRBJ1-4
CSALLTNEKLFF
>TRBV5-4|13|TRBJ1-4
CASSLISNEKLFF
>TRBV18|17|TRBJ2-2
CASSRTTSGGPSGELFF
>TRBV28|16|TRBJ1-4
CATNSPQGTGSEKLFF
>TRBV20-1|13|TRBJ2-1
CSALGLAYNEQFF
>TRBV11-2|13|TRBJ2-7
CASSVGQRYEQYF
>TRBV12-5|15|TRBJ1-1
CASGFRDSLNTEAFF
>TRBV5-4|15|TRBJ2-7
CASIEGWMSRYEQYF
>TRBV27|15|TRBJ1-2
CASRTGRGGDYGYTF
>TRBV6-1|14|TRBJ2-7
CASRSRDRVDEQYF
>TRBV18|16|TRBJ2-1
CASSPLAGGPGNEQFF
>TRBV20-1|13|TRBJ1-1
CSATDRANTEAFF
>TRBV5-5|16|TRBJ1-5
CASSLRDRGGRQPQHF
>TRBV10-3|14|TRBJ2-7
CAISAPGTSYEQYF
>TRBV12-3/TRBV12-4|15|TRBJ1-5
CASTRDRTSNQPQHF
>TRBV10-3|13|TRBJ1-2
CAISRAGDYGYTF
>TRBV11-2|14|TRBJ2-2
CASSLRKETGELFF
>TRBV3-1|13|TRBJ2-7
CASSRGGAEEQYF
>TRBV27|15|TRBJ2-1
CASALREGRNNEQFF
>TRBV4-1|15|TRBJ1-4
CASSQEGSFNEKLFF
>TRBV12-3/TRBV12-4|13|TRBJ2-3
CASEKIRRDTQYF
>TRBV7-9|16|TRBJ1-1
CASSLGTGDWNTEAFF
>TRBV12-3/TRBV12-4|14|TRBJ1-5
CASSARDRVQPQHF
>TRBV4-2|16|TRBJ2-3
CASSQAAGTSTDTQYF
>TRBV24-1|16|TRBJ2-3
CATSDPGLAGTDTQYF
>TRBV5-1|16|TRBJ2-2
CASTPLGPTNTGELFF
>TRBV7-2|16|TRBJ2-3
CASSDTGDLSTDTQYF
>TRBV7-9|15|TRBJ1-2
CASSSGQGTHYGYTF
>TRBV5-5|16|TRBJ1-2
CASSLAQTVSNYGYTF
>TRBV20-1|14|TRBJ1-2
CSARAQGRDYGYTF